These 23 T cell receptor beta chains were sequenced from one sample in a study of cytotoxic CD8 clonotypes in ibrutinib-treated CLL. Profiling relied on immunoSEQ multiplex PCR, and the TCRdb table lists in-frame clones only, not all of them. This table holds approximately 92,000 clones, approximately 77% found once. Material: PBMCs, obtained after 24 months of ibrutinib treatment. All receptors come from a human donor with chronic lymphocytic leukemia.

CDR3 bases: TGTGCCAGCATCGGGCGGGAGAAATACAATGAGCAGTTCTTC. Translated, it gives CASIGREKYNEQFF. The V gene is TRBV28, the J gene TRBJ2-1, with 7 bases lining up with TRBD2. Germline assignment: CDR1 MDHEN and CDR2 SYDVKM. V lost 7 bases, J lost 4 bases, and 7 bases stayed unmatched. This CDR3 region has 14 residues.

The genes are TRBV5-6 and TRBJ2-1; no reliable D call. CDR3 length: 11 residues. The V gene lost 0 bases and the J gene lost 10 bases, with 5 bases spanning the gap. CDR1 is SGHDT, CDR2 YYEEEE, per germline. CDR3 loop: CASSLGGEQFF. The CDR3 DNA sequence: TGTGCCAGCAGCTTGGGCGGCGAGCAGTTCTTC.

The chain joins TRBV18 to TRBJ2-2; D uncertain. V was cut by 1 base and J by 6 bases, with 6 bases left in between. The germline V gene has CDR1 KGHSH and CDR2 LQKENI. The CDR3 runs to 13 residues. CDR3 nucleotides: TGTGCCAGCTCACCACAGGGATCCGGGGAGCTGTTTTTT. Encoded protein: CASSPQGSGELFF. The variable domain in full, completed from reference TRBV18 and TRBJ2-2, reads NAGVMQNPRHLVRRRGQEARLRCSPMKGHSHVYWYRQLPEEGLKFMVYLQKENIIDESGMPKERFSAEFPKEGPSILRIQQVVRGDSAAYFCASSPQGSGELFFGEGSRLTVL.

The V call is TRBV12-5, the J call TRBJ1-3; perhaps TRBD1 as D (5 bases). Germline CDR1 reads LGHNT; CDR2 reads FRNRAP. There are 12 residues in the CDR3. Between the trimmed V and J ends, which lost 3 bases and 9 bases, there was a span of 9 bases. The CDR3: CASGFGGATIYF. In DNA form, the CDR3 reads TGTGCTAGTGGTTTCGGAGGGGCCACCATATATTTT. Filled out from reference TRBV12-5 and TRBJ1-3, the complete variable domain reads DARVTQTPRHKVTEMGQEVTMRCQPILGHNTVFWYRQTMMQGLELLAYFRNRAPLDDSGMPKDRFSAEMPDATLATLKIQPSEPRDSAVYFCASGFGGATIYFGEGSWLTVV.

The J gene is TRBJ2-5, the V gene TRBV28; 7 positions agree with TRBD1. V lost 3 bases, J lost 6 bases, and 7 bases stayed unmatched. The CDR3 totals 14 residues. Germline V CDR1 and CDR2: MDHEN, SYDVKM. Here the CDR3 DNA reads TGTGCCAGCAGTTTTGCGGACAGGCTAAAGACCCAGTACTTC. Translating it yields CASSFADRLKTQYF.

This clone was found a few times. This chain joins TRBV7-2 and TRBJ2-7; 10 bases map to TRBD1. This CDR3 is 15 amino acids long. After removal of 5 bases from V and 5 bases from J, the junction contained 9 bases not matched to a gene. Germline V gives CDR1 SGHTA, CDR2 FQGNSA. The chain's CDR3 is CASSLRDRGFHEQYF. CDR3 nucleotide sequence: TGTGCCAGCAGCCTCCGGGACAGGGGTTTCCACGAGCAGTACTTC.

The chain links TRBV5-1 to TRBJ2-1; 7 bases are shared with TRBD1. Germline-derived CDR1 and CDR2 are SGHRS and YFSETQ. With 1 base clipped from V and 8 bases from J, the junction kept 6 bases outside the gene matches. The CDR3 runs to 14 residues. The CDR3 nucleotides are TGCGCCAGCAGCTTGAACGACAGGGTCGATGAGCAGTTCTTC. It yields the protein CASSLNDRVDEQFF.

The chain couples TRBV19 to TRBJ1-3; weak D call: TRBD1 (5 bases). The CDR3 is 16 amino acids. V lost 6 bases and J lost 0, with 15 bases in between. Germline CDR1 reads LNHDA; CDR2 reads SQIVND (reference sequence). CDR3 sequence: CASSWGRTISGNTIYF. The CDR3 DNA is TGTGCCAGTAGCTGGGGACGAACAATCTCTGGAAACACCATATATTTT.

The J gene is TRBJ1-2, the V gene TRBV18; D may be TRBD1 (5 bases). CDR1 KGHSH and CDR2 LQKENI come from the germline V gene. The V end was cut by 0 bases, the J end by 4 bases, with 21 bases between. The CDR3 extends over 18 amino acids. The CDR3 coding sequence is TGTGCCAGCTCACCACCGATTCGGGTGGGAGACAGTGGCTATGGCTACACCTTC. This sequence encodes CASSPPIRVGDSGYGYTF.

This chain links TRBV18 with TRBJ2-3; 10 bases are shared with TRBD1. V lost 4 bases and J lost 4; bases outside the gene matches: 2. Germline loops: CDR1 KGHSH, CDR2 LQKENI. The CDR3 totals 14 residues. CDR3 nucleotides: TGTGCCAGCTCACAGGGACAGGGGCCAGATACGCAGTATTTT. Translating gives CASSQGQGPDTQYF.

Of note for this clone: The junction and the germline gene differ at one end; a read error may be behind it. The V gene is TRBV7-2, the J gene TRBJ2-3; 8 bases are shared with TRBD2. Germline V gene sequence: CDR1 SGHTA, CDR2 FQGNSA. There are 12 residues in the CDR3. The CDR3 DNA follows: TGTGCCAGCAGCCCCCCAGCGGGAGTAGTGCATTTT. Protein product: CASSPPAGVVHF.

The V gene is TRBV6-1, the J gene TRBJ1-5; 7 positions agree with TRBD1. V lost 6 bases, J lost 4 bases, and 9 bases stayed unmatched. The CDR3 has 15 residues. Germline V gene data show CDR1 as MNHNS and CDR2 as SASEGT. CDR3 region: CASRGVGQTNQPQHF. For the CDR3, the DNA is TGTGCCAGCAGGGGGGTGGGACAGACGAATCAGCCCCAGCATTTT.

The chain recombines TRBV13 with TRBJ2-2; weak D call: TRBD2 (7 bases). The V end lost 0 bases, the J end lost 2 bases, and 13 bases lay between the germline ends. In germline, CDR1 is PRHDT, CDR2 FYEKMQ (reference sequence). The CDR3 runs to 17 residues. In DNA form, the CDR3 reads TGTGCCAGCAGCTTAGGCCAAGCGGGGACAAACACCGGGGAGCTGTTTTTT. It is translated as CASSLGQAGTNTGELFF.

CDR3 in amino acids: CATSRDRQGYEAFF. In DNA form, the CDR3 reads TGTGCCACCAGCAGAGATCGTCAGGGGTATGAAGCTTTCTTT. The gene calls are TRBV15 and TRBJ1-1; the D gene is possibly TRBD1 (6 bases). Germline V gives CDR1 LNHNV, CDR2 YYDKDF (reference sequence). This CDR3 contains 14 residues. Trimming removed 0 bases at V and 7 bases at J, with 12 bases between. The complete variable domain, with remaining parts taken from reference TRBV15 and TRBJ1-1, reads DAMVIQNPRYQVTQFGKPVTLSCSQTLNHNVMYWYQQKSSQAPKLLFHYYDKDFNNEADTPDNFQSRRPNTSFCFLDIRSPGLGDTAMYLCATSRDRQGYEAFFGQGTRLTVV.

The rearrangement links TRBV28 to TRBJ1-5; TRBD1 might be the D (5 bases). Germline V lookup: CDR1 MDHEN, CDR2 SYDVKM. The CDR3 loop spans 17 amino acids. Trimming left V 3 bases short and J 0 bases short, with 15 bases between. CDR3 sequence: CASSLWYGRDSNQPQHF. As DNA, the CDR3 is TGTGCCAGCAGTTTGTGGTATGGCAGGGATAGCAATCAGCCCCAGCATTTT. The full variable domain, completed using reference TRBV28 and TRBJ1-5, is DVKVTQSSRYLVKRTGEKVFLECVQDMDHENMFWYRQDPGLGLRLIYFSYDVKMKEKGDIPEGYSVSREKKERFSLILESASTNQTSMYLCASSLWYGRDSNQPQHFGDGTRLSIL.

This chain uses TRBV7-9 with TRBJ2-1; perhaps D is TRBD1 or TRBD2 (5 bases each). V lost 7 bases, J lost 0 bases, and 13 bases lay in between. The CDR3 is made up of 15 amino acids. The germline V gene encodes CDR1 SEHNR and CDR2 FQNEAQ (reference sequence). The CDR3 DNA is TGTGCCAGCACGGCGAGGGGAATCTCCTACAATGAGCAGTTCTTC. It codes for CASTARGISYNEQFF.

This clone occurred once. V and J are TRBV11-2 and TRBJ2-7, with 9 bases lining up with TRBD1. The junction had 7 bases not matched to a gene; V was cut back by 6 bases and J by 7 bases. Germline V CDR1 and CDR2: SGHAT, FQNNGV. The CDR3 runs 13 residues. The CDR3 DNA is TGTGCCAGCAGTCAACAGGGGGCGGGTGAGCAGTACTTC. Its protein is CASSQQGAGEQYF.

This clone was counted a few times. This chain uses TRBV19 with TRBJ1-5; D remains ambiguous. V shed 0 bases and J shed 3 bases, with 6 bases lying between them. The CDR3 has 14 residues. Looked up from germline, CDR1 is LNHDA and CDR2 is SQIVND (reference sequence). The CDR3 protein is CASSIDGYNQPQHF. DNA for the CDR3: TGTGCCAGTAGTATAGACGGATACAATCAGCCCCAGCATTTT.

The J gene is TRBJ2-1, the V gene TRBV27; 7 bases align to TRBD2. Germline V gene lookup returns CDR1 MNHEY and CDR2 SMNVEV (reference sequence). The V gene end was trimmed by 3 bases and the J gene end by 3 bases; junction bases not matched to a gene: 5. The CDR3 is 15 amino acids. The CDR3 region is CASSLAGVNYNEQFF. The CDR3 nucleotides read TGTGCCAGCAGTTTGGCGGGAGTTAACTACAATGAGCAGTTCTTC.

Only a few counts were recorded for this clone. The CDR3 sequence: CASSGSTVTEAFF. The CDR3 coding sequence is TGCGCCAGCAGTGGTTCCACAGTCACTGAAGCTTTCTTT. The chain uses TRBV10-2 and TRBJ1-1; the D is unclear. The CDR3 is 13 amino acids. V was clipped by 4 bases and J by 4 bases, with 10 bases between them. CDR1 and CDR2 from the germline V gene are WSHSY and SAAADI.

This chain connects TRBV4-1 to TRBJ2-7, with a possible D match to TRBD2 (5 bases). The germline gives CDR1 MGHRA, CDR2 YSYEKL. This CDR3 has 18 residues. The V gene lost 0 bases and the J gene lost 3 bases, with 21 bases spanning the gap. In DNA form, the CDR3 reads TGCGCCAGCAGCCAAGAAATCCCCCCAGGAGGCAACAGCTACGAGCAGTACTTC. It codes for CASSQEIPPGGNSYEQYF.

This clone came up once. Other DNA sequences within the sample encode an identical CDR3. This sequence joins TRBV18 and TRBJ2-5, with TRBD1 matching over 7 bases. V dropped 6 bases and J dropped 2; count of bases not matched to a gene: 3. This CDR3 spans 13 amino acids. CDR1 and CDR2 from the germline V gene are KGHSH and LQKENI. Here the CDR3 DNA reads TGTGCCAGCTCCCGGGACAGACAAGAGACCCAGTACTTC. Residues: CASSRDRQETQYF.

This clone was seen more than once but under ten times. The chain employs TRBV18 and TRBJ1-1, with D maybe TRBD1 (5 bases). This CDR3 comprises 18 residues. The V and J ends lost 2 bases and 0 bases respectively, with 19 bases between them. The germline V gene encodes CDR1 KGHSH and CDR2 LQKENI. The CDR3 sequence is CASSPRTGRAGMNTEAFF. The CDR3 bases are TGTGCCAGCTCACCAAGAACAGGTCGGGCGGGTATGAACACTGAAGCTTTCTTT.